The rows below give T cell receptor beta chains drawn from one sample of a study of shared clonotypes between healthy human individuals. Measured with immunoSEQ multiplex PCR; TCRdb has only the in-frame clones, and not every one. The sample lists a few million clones, over 85% seen once, with around 0.14% in the top ten. The sequenced sample was naive CD4+ T cells sorted from blood. The receptors originated from a man younger than 35 in good health. Both conserved end residues are part of each CDR3. D genes are given only for firm matches. Expanded clones are given a class, and other clones once, few, many or no size at all.

>TRBJ2-7|TRBV6-6|.|.
TGTGCCAGCAAACAGACAGGTACCTACGAGCAGTACTTC
CASKQTGTYEQYF
>TRBJ2-3|TRBV5-1|TRBD1|.
TGCGCCAGCAGCCGGGACAGGGGATGGGGAGATACGCAGTATTTT
CASSRDRGWGDTQYF
>TRBJ2-1|TRBV11-2|TRBD2|.
TGTGCCAGCAGCACCGGGGGGAGCTCCTACAATGAGCAGTTCTTC
CASSTGGSSYNEQFF
>TRBJ2-3|TRBV6-6|.|once
TGTGCCAGCAGTCACGGGGCGGGGATCACAGATACGCAGTATTTT
CASSHGAGITDTQYF
>TRBJ2-7|TRBV6-6|.|.
TGTGCCAGCAGTTACTCGATCGGGACCCCAGGTTACGAGCAGTACTTC
CASSYSIGTPGYEQYF
>TRBJ2-7|TRBV5-1|.|.
TGCGCCAGCAGCTTGGAAGGGGCAAGCATGCACGAGCAGTACTTC
CASSLEGASMHEQYF
>TRBJ2-7|TRBV5-1|TRBD2|once
TGCGCCAGCAGCTTGACCGGGACTAGCGGCTCCTACGAGCAGTACTTC
CASSLTGTSGSYEQYF
>TRBJ2-7|TRBV5-1|TRBD2|once
TGCGCCAGCAGCTTGATGGCAGCGGGGGCCTTGAGCTCCTACGAGCAGTACTTC
CASSLMAAGALSSYEQYF
>TRBJ1-4|TRBV27|.|.
TGTGCCAGCAGTCTTCAGGGTTCCGGGGAAAAACTGTTTTTT
CASSLQGSGEKLFF
>TRBJ2-3|TRBV27|.|once
TGTGCCAGCAGTCGAGTGGGAGATACGCAGTATTTT
CASSRVGDTQYF
>TRBJ1-2|TRBV9|.|.
TGTGCCAGCACACAATTTCCCGAGGGATCGGGTGGCTACACCTTC
CASTQFPEGSGGYTF
>TRBJ2-7|TRBV7-9|.|.
TGTGCCAGCAGCTCCCCCACTATCAACGAGCAGTACTTC
CASSSPTINEQYF
>TRBJ2-3|TRBV7-3|TRBD1|once
TGTGCCAGCAGCTTTGGGACAGGGGGCGGGGATACGCAGTATTTT
CASSFGTGGGDTQYF
>TRBJ1-5|TRBV7-9|TRBD1|.
TGTGCCAGCAGCGTACAGGGGAGCAATCAGCCCCAGCATTTT
CASSVQGSNQPQHF
>TRBJ1-2|TRBV11-2|.|.
TGTGCCAGCAGCCCCCTGGGGGGGTCTAACTATGGCTACACCTTC
CASSPLGGSNYGYTF
>TRBJ1-2|TRBV18|.|.
TGTGCCAGCTCACCCTCGGACGGATCCTATGGCTACACCTTC
CASSPSDGSYGYTF
>TRBJ1-1|TRBV28|.|.
TGTGCCAGCAGTTTCAGGGGTTCTGAAGCTTTCTTT
CASSFRGSEAFF
>TRBJ2-5|TRBV7-5|.|.
TGTGCCAGAAGCCACGTTCTAAGGCAGCCCAGTGTAGAGACCCAGTACTTC
CARSHVLRQPSVETQYF
>TRBJ1-1|TRBV18|TRBD1|.
TGTGCCAGCTCACCCGGGACAGGGGGCGCGACTGAAGCTTTCTTT
CASSPGTGGATEAFF
>TRBJ2-7|TRBV5-4|.|.
TGTGCCAGCAGCTTGGGCGGAGGGGGCGCGTCCTACGAGCAGTACTTC
CASSLGGGGASYEQYF
>TRBJ1-1|TRBV19|.|.
TGTGCCAGTAGTCTCTCCGGGACCCGTCTTACTGAAGCTTTCTTT
CASSLSGTRLTEAFF
>TRBJ2-3|TRBV5-1|.|.
TGCGCCAGCAGCTTGGTTGGGCGGGATCTTACAGATACGCAGTATTTT
CASSLVGRDLTDTQYF
>TRBJ1-2|TRBV9|.|.
TGTGCCAGCAGCGTAAACAGCGTCCCTATCTATGGCTACACCTTC
CASSVNSVPIYGYTF
>TRBJ1-6|TRBV30|.|.
TGTGCCTGGACACCCATAAGCTCCTATAATTCACCCCTCCACTTT
CAWTPISSYNSPLHF